Below are 28 T cell receptor beta chains sequenced from a single sample in a study of spatial heterogeneity in lung cancer. The sample's time point: sample taken at primary tumor resection. TCRdb fed the 5' RACE reads into MiXCR, producing one record per CDR3 protein. The data contain over 50,000 distinct CDR3 sequences, 6.3% of them seen just once; the ten biggest clones take up roughly 15%. The source was PBMCs, collected at surgery. The receptors were gathered from a female donor with early-stage non-small cell lung cancer.

The chain recombines TRBV4-2 with TRBJ2-1, with 10 bases matching TRBD2. Germline loops: CDR1 LGHNA, CDR2 YNFKEQ. The CDR3 covers 16 residues. Germline trimming cut 2 bases from V and 4 bases from J; bases unmatched to any gene: 5. The CDR3 DNA sequence: TGTGCCAGCAGCCAAACCGGGACTAGCGTTTACAATGAGCAGTTCTTC. It translates to CASSQTGTSVYNEQFF.

The sample holds many counts of this clonotype. CDR3 bases: TGTGCCAGCAGCTTAGAGATAGATACGCAGTATTTT. It specifies CASSLEIDTQYF. The V call is TRBV7-6, the J call TRBJ2-3; D gene uncertain. The CDR3 runs 12 residues. V gave up 1 base and J gave up 5 bases, with 4 bases separating them. Germline V gives CDR1 SGHVS, CDR2 FNYEAQ.

This clonotype was observed at least ten times. This chain links TRBV7-9 with TRBJ2-2; 7 positions agree with TRBD2. V dropped 6 bases and J dropped 7; count of bases not matched to a gene: 14. The CDR3 is 16 amino acids. The germline gives CDR1 SEHNR, CDR2 FQNEAQ (reference sequence). The CDR3 coding sequence is TGTGCCAGCAGACACCTCGGGGCGGGAGAGCTCGGGGAGCTGTTTTTT. Amino acid sequence: CASRHLGAGELGELFF.

This clonotype has only a few counts. The rearrangement joins TRBV5-1 to TRBJ2-3; maybe TRBD1 (5 bases). CDR3 length: 14 residues. V was pared by 4 bases and J by 4 bases, with 13 bases between. Looked up from germline, CDR1 is SGHRS and CDR2 is YFSETQ. The CDR3 reads CASSASGSPDTQYF. The CDR3 region has the DNA TGCGCCAGCAGCGCTTCAGGGTCCCCAGATACGCAGTATTTT.

This clonotype turned up a few times. It is unclear where the CDR3 begins or ends on the DNA, so no DNA is shown, and the CDR3 is as TCRdb lists it. This sequence joins TRBV11-3 and TRBJ2-2. The CDR3 is 15 amino acids long, termini counted. Germline V lookup: CDR1 SGHNT, CDR2 YENEEA. Here the CDR3 reads CASSPTDITPGSCFF.

There are many counts of this clonotype. This rearrangement joins TRBV20-1 to TRBJ2-3, with a possible D match to TRBD2 (5 bases). The V and J ends lost 1 base and 3 bases respectively, with 14 bases between them. Germline loops: CDR1 DFQATT, CDR2 SNEGSKA (reference sequence). The CDR3 is 15 amino acids. CDR3 sequence: CSARVPRRGTDTQYF. CDR3 nucleotide sequence: TGCAGTGCTAGAGTTCCCAGACGGGGAACAGATACGCAGTATTTT.

The chain combines TRBV12-3 or TRBV12-4 with TRBJ1-4; D gene ambiguous. V lost 5 bases, J lost 4 bases, and 11 bases lay in between. CDR3 size: 14 residues. CDR3 loop: CASSPPGYNEKLFF. CDR3 coding DNA: TGTGCCAGCAGTCCGCCGGGGTATAATGAAAAACTGTTTTTT.

This clonotype was seen only a few times. The chain recombines TRBV24-1 with TRBJ1-2; 7 positions match TRBD1. Germline V gene data show CDR1 as KGHDR and CDR2 as SFDVKD. V lost 3 bases, J lost 6 bases, and 6 bases stayed unmatched. CDR3 size: 14 residues. The CDR3 coding sequence is TGTGCCACCAGTGATCGGACAGGTGTCCATGGCTACACCTTC. Its protein is CATSDRTGVHGYTF.

This clonotype was seen more than once but under ten times. V is TRBV11-2 and J is TRBJ1-2; D gene uncertain. Germline V CDR1 and CDR2: SGHAT, FQNNGV. The germline V and J ends were trimmed by 3 bases and 8 bases, with 16 bases remaining between them. This CDR3 spans 14 amino acids. CDR3 nucleotides: TGTGCCAGCAGCTTCGGTACCGGACCGAGAGGCTACACCTTC. This sequence encodes CASSFGTGPRGYTF.

This clonotype was counted a few times. In DNA, the CDR3 is TGTGCCAGCAGCCCCGACAATACTGGGGAGCTGTTTTTT. This codes for CASSPDNTGELFF. The genes are TRBV14 and TRBJ2-2; D uncertain. V lost 4 bases and J 8 bases, leaving 11 bases between the germline ends. Per germline, CDR1 SGHDN and CDR2 FVKESK. CDR3 length: 13 amino acids.

This clonotype was picked up many times. The CDR3 sequence is CSAREAGNTIYF. For the CDR3, the DNA is TGCAGTGCCCGAGAGGCTGGAAACACCATATATTTT. The chain links TRBV20-1 to TRBJ1-3; no clear D gene. The V gene's germline CDR1 is DFQATT and CDR2 SNEGSKA (reference sequence). The CDR3 extends over 12 amino acids. Between the trimmed V and J ends, which lost 6 bases and 2 bases, there was a span of 8 bases.

This clonotype was picked up a small number of times. The V call is TRBV20-1, the J call TRBJ2-3; 9 bases line up with TRBD2. Germline V CDR1 and CDR2: DFQATT, SNEGSKA (reference sequence). CDR3 size: 16 residues. V lost 6 bases and J lost 4; bases outside the gene matches: 14. For the CDR3, the DNA is TGCAGTGCCAAGCGACCGGCGGGAGGGCCTCCAGATACGCAGTATTTT. Translating it yields CSAKRPAGGPPDTQYF.

The CDR3 DNA sequence: TGTGCCAGCAGCTCCGGACTGGATTACAATGAGCAGTTCTTC. It is translated as CASSSGLDYNEQFF. V usage is TRBV11-2 and J usage is TRBJ2-1; possible D gene TRBD2, 5 bases. The ends were cut back, 4 bases at V and 4 bases at J, with 11 bases in the middle. Germline V gene data show CDR1 as SGHAT and CDR2 as FQNNGV. The CDR3 is 14 amino acids.

CDR3 nucleotide sequence: TGTGCCAGCAGCTTTAATCCGGGACAGGGATTGTGGGAGCAGTACGTC. Translating gives CASSFNPGQGLWEQYV. The chain uses TRBV11-3 and TRBJ2-7; 9 nucleotides match TRBD1. Germline V CDR1 and CDR2: SGHNT, YENEEA. The ends lost 3 bases at V and 7 bases at J; junction bases unmatched: 13. The length of the CDR3 is 16 residues.

This clonotype has a handful of counts. This chain links TRBV5-1 with TRBJ1-2; maybe TRBD1 (5 bases). Per the germline V gene, CDR1 is SGHRS and CDR2 is YFSETQ. The CDR3 loop spans 14 amino acids. The ends were cut back, 4 bases at V and 4 bases at J, with 14 bases in the middle. Written as DNA, the CDR3 is TGCGCCAGCAGCCCCATCCAGGGCACCTATGGCTACACCTTC. Protein: CASSPIQGTYGYTF. The whole variable domain, remainder taken from reference TRBV5-1 and TRBJ1-2, is KAGVTQTPRYLIKTRGQQVTLSCSPISGHRSVSWYQQTPGQGLQFLFEYFSETQRNKGNFPGRFSGRQFSNSRSEMNVSTLELGDSALYLCASSPIQGTYGYTFGSGTRLTVV.

The V and J genes are TRBV5-1 and TRBJ2-5; D is ambiguous. The ends were cut back, 2 bases at V and 5 bases at J, with 7 bases in the middle. From germline, CDR1 is SGHRS and CDR2 YFSETQ. There are 12 residues in the CDR3. The CDR3 region is CASSFSLETQYF. The DNA of the CDR3 is TGCGCCAGCAGCTTCTCTCTTGAGACCCAGTACTTC.

There are a few counts of this clonotype. The gene calls are TRBV6-5 and TRBJ1-1, with D perhaps matching TRBD1 (5 bases). The CDR3 consists of 13 residues. Per the germline V gene, CDR1 is MNHEY and CDR2 is SVGAGI. V was shortened by 2 bases and J by 3 bases, with 7 bases between the two germline ends. CDR3 DNA: TGTGCCAGCAGTTACGGGGGGGACACTGAAGCTTTCTTT. Protein sequence: CASSYGGDTEAFF.

This clonotype was seen more than once but under ten times. The V and J genes are TRBV20-1 and TRBJ1-1; D call uncertain. Deletions cut 0 bases from V and 1 base from J, with 18 bases between. The CDR3 is 17 amino acids. Germline CDR1 is DFQATT and CDR2 is SNEGSKA (reference sequence). Here the CDR3 DNA reads TGCAGTGCTAGAGATAGTCTGCTCGGCCTTCCGAACACTGAAGCTTTCTTT. Encoded protein: CSARDSLLGLPNTEAFF.

This clonotype has at least ten counts. V gene TRBV5-1 combines with J gene TRBJ1-3; D unclear. Germline CDR1 reads SGHRS; CDR2 reads YFSETQ. The CDR3 loop spans 17 amino acids. V lost 0 bases and J lost 0, with 13 bases in between. CDR3: CASSLEARISSGNTIYF. For the CDR3, the DNA is TGCGCCAGCAGCTTGGAGGCAAGGATATCCTCTGGAAACACCATATATTTT.

This clonotype was detected many times. The V call is TRBV6-6, the J call TRBJ2-7; 8 bases are a match to TRBD1. Germline assignment: CDR1 MNHNY and CDR2 SVGAGI (reference sequence). The length of the CDR3 is 13 residues. Germline trimming cut 6 bases from V and 4 bases from J; bases unmatched to any gene: 5. CDR3 in DNA: TGTGCCAGCAGCTCCGGGACAGGATACGAGCAGTACTTC. This sequence encodes CASSSGTGYEQYF.

This clonotype was observed many times. The chain has TRBV20-1 and TRBJ2-7; D not certain. This CDR3 comprises 13 residues. CDR1 DFQATT and CDR2 SNEGSKA come from the germline V gene (reference sequence). Trimming pared 5 bases from V and 3 bases from J, leaving 14 bases between. CDR3 DNA: TGCAGTGCTTCTAGGTGGGATAGCTACGAGCAGTACGTC. It codes for CSASRWDSYEQYV.

V and J are TRBV7-8 and TRBJ1-5; D unresolved. This CDR3 comprises 15 residues. Trimming cost V 1 base and J 2 bases, with 9 bases left between them. Germline-derived CDR1 and CDR2 are SGHVS and FQNEAQ. The CDR3 reads CASSLVGNGNQPQHF. In nucleotides, the CDR3 is TGTGCCAGCAGCTTAGTGGGAAATGGCAATCAGCCCCAGCATTTT.

This clonotype was seen repeatedly, ten times or more. The chain employs TRBV2 and TRBJ1-4, with 9 bases that match TRBD1. Germline assignment: CDR1 SNHLY and CDR2 FYNNEI. V lost 3 bases to trimming and J lost 7 bases; unmatched junction nucleotides: 3. The CDR3 is 14 amino acids. The CDR3 protein is CASSETGGREKLFF. The CDR3 DNA follows: TGTGCCAGCAGTGAGACAGGGGGTCGTGAAAAACTGTTTTTT.

This clonotype showed up just a few times. This chain connects TRBV12-3 or TRBV12-4 to TRBJ2-3; no clear D gene. The V gene lost 8 bases and the J gene lost 2 bases, with 14 bases spanning the gap. This CDR3 region has 14 residues. The chain's CDR3 is CASRLTGSTDTQYF. CDR3 sequence (DNA): TGTGCCAGCCGCCTCACTGGTTCCACAGATACGCAGTATTTT.

This clonotype was picked up many times. This chain connects TRBV15 to TRBJ2-5; D ambiguous. This CDR3 is built from 12 residues. Trimming pared 1 base from V and 3 bases from J, leaving 3 bases between. Germline V gene lookup returns CDR1 LNHNV and CDR2 YYDKDF (reference sequence). The DNA for the CDR3 is TGTGCCACCAGCAGAGCTGAAGAGACCCAGTACTTC. Its protein product is CATSRAEETQYF.

V gene TRBV11-2 combines with J gene TRBJ2-7, with TRBD1 matching over 7 bases. Losses at the gene ends were 3 bases for V and 2 bases for J; bases not matched to a gene: 1. The germline V gene has CDR1 SGHAT and CDR2 FQNNGV. The CDR3 spans 13 residues. CDR3 DNA: TGTGCCAGCAGCTTTACAGGGGCCTACGAGCAGTACGTC. Translated: CASSFTGAYEQYV.

V usage is TRBV2 and J usage is TRBJ1-4; D call uncertain. Trimming removed 5 bases from V and 3 bases from J, with 10 bases in between. Per germline, CDR1 SNHLY and CDR2 FYNNEI. There are 14 residues in the CDR3. The CDR3 reads CASSLFGANEKLFF. The CDR3 DNA reads as TGTGCCAGCAGTTTGTTTGGGGCTAATGAAAAACTGTTTTTT.

This clonotype was observed a handful of times. This chain joins TRBV6-5 and TRBJ2-3, with TRBD2 matching 9 bases. Germline values: CDR1 MNHEY, CDR2 SVGAGI. After removal of 0 bases from V and 0 bases from J, the junction contained 4 bases not matched to a gene. The CDR3 has 17 residues. CDR3 nucleotides: TGTGCCAGCAGTTACTCCCTAGCGGGGCTTAGCACAGATACGCAGTATTTT. Encoded protein: CASSYSLAGLSTDTQYF.